Listed here are 2 T cell receptor beta chains from one sample, sequenced in a study of T cell responses to AZD1222 COVID-19 vaccine. Profiling relied on immunoSEQ multiplex PCR, and the TCRdb table lists in-frame clones only, not all of them. This sample has roughly 120,000 clones, with approximately 93% found just once. This specimen was peripheral blood, taken on day 0 of AZD1222 vaccination. The receptors stem from an adult in good health.

The CDR3 here is CATSRETGGLGMNTEAFF. The CDR3 DNA reads TGTGCCACCAGCAGAGAAACGGGGGGATTGGGGATGAACACTGAAGCTTTCTTT. The chain is built from TRBV15 and TRBJ1-1; D is possibly TRBD1 (5 bases). The CDR3 spans 18 residues. Trimming removed 0 bases from V and 0 bases from J, with 17 bases in between. Germline V CDR1 and CDR2: LNHNV, YYDKDF (reference sequence).

The chain links TRBV6-4 to TRBJ2-6; D is ambiguous. This CDR3 is built from 16 residues. Germline assignment: CDR1 MRHNA and CDR2 SNTAGT. The V gene lost 0 bases and the J gene lost 0 bases, with 6 bases spanning the gap. For the CDR3, the DNA is TGTGCCAGCAGTGACTCCCGAAGCTCTGGGGCCAACGTCCTGACTTTC. Its protein product is CASSDSRSSGANVLTF.